What follows describes a single T cell receptor (beta chain). Its antigen remains unknown. V lost 2 bases to trimming and J lost 5 bases; unmatched junction nucleotides: 5. The CDR3 extends over 14 amino acids. Germline V gene lookup returns CDR1 PRHDT and CDR2 FYEKMQ (reference sequence). This sample stems from a study of T cell responses to AZD1222 COVID-19 vaccine. Study-level background: Investigators merged groups given second doses at roughly 4 or roughly 12 weeks. Study observations and caveats: Possibly, clonal diversity was underestimated; donors were largely white British and included more females. Spike-specific TCR breadth and depth were elevated following two AZD1222 doses. Seropositivity was recorded at baseline in only a handful of AZD1222 recipients.

Clones were read by immunoSEQ multiplex PCR, and TCRdb kept only the in-frame ones, dropping some. Of more than 85,000 clones in the sample, around 90% were seen once. The material was peripheral blood, obtained on day 0 of AZD1222 vaccination. V gene TRBV13 combines with J gene TRBJ1-1, with 7 bases lining up with TRBD1. The clonotype was recovered from an adult in good health. The chain's CDR3 is CASSLRDRVTEAFF. As DNA, the CDR3 is TGTGCCAGCAGCTTACGTGACAGGGTAACTGAAGCTTTCTTT.